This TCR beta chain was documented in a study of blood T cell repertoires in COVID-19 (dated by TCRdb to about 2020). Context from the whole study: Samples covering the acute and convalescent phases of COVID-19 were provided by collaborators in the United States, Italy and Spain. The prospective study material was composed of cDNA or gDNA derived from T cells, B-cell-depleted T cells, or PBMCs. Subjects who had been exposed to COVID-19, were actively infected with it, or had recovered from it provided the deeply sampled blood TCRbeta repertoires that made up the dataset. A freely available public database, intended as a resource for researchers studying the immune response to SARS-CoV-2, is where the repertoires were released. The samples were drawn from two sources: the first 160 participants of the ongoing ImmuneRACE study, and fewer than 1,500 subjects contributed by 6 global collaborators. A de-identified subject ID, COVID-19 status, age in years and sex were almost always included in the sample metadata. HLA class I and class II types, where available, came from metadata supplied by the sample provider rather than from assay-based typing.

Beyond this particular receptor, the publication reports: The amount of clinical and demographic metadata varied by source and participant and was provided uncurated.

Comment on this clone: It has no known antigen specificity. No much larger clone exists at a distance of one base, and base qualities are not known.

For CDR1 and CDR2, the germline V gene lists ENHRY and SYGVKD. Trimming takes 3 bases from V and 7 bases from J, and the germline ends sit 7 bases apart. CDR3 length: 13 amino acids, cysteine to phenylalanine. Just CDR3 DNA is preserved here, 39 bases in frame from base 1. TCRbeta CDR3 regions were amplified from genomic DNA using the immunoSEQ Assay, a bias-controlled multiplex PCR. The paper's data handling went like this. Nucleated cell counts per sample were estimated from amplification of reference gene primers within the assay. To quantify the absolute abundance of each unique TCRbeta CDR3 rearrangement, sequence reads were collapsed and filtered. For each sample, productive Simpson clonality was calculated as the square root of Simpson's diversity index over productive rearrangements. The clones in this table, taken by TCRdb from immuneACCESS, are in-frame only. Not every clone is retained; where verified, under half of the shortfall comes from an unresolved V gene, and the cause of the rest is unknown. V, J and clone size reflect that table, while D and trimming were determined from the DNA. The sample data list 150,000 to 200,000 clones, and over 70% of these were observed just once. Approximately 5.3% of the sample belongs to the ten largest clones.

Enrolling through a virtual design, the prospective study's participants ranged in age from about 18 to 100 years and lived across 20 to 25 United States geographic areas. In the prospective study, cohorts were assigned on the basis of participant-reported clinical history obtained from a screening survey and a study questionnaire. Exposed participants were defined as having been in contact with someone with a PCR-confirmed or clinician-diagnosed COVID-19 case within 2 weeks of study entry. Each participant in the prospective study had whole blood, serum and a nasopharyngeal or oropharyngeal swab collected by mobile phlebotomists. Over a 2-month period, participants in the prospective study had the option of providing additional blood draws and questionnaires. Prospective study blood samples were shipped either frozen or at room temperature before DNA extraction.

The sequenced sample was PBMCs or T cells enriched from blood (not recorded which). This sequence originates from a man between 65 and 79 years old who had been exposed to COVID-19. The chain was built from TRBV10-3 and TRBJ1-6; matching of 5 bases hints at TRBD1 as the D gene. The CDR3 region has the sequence CAISDRVNSPLHF. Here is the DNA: TGTGCCATCAGTGACAGGGTAAATTCACCCCTCCACTTT.